One sample yielded the 32 T cell receptor beta chains listed below, sequenced in a study of shared clonotypes between healthy human individuals. Profiled with immunoSEQ multiplex PCR; TCRdb holds only in-frame clones, not every one. There are a few hundred thousand clones in the sample; about 97% occur only once, and 0.32% lies in the top ten. Material: memory CD8+ T cells sorted from blood. Subset meaning: CD45RO+ cells pooled with CCR7-negative TemRA cells. These receptors originate from a man aged 25 to 45 in good health.

The chain is built from TRBV30 and TRBJ1-2; no reliable D call. Germline lookup yields CDR1 GTSNPN and CDR2 SVGIG (reference sequence). CDR3 size: 13 residues. V lost 5 bases, J lost 0 bases, and 10 bases lay in between. CDR3 protein: CAWGFGPNYGYTF. DNA for the CDR3: TGTGCCTGGGGTTTCGGGCCTAACTATGGCTACACCTTC.

The V and J genes are TRBV11-1 and TRBJ2-3; D is undetermined. The CDR3 has 17 amino acids. Germline assignment: CDR1 SGHAT and CDR2 FQDESV (reference sequence). With 1 base removed from V and 0 bases from J, the gap between germline ends came to 14 bases. CDR3 loop: CASSLGSRRLSTDTQYF. The DNA for the CDR3 is TGTGCCAGCAGCTTAGGCTCTAGGCGGCTAAGCACAGATACGCAGTATTTT.

V is TRBV10-1 and J is TRBJ2-2; D not resolved. The length of the CDR3 is 13 residues. V lost 5 bases to trimming and J lost 5 bases, with 9 bases between them. Germline V gene data show CDR1 as WNHNN and CDR2 as SYGVQD (reference sequence). The CDR3 DNA reads TGCGCCAGCAGTAAGGTCGTTACCGGGGAGCTGTTTTTT. It codes for CASSKVVTGELFF.

This clone was recorded once. Other DNA sequences of this sample code for an identical CDR3. The chain employs TRBV5-1 and TRBJ2-4; no definite D call. The CDR3 is made up of 14 amino acids. Per germline, CDR1 SGHRS and CDR2 YFSETQ. Trimming stripped 0 bases from V and 1 base from J, with 5 bases between. The CDR3 DNA reads TGCGCCAGCAGCTTGGAAGGGGCCAAAAACATTCAGTACTTC. Its protein product is CASSLEGAKNIQYF.

J is TRBJ2-2 and V is TRBV5-4; TRBD2 agrees at 16 bases. The trim removed 0 bases at V and 6 bases at J, leaving 8 bases unmatched. This CDR3 comprises 19 residues. Germline lookup yields CDR1 SGHNT and CDR2 YYREEE (reference sequence). The DNA for the CDR3 is TGTGCCAGCAGCTTGGAGGGGCCGGGACTAGCGGGAGGGGCCGGGGAGCTGTTTTTT. Translating it yields CASSLEGPGLAGGAGELFF.

The V call is TRBV6-5, the J call TRBJ2-1; 7 positions match TRBD1. V lost 5 bases, J lost 3 bases, and 4 bases stayed unmatched. Germline V gene data show CDR1 as MNHEY and CDR2 as SVGAGI. There are 14 residues in the CDR3. CDR3 nucleotide sequence: TGTGCCAGCAGTGACAGGGACCTCTACAATGAGCAGTTCTTC. This encodes CASSDRDLYNEQFF.

This chain connects TRBV6-6 to TRBJ1-2; D perhaps matches TRBD1 (5 bases). The CDR3 is 13 amino acids. CDR1 and CDR2 from the germline V gene are MNHNY and SVGAGI (reference sequence). Between the trimmed V and J ends, which lost 1 base and 8 bases, there was a span of 11 bases. CDR3 DNA sequence: TGTGCCAGCAGTTACTTCGGGACTGGCGGCTACACCTTC. This sequence encodes CASSYFGTGGYTF.

The rearrangement uses TRBV18 and TRBJ2-7, with D perhaps being TRBD1 or TRBD2 (5 bases each). The CDR3 length is 14 residues. Germline values: CDR1 KGHSH, CDR2 LQKENI. V was clipped by 3 bases and J by 0 bases, with 9 bases between them. As DNA, the CDR3 is TGTGCCAGCTCACCCGGGACCGACTCCTACGAGCAGTACTTC. This sequence encodes CASSPGTDSYEQYF.

About this clone itself: This sample also contains other DNA sequences that code for the same CDR3. The chain has TRBV5-4 and TRBJ2-1; D unresolved. Germline V CDR1 and CDR2: SGHNT, YYREEE (reference sequence). The CDR3 covers 12 residues. V was cut by 1 base and J by 7 bases, with 6 bases left in between. The CDR3 spells CASSLRSNEQFF. The DNA of the CDR3 is TGTGCCAGCAGCTTGAGGTCAAATGAGCAGTTCTTC.

The J gene is TRBJ2-7, the V gene TRBV2; D gene ambiguous. CDR1 is SNHLY and CDR2 is FYNNEI in the germline V gene. Trimming left V 8 bases short and J 1 base short, with 15 bases between. This CDR3 has 14 residues. The CDR3 spells CASSPGLTSYEQYF. As DNA, the CDR3 is TGTGCCAGCTCCCCGGGCCTAACGTCCTACGAGCAGTACTTC.

This sequence joins TRBV11-2 and TRBJ2-4, with 8 bases lining up with TRBD2. Trimming cost V 6 bases and J 7 bases; bases outside gene matches: 8. The germline CDR1 and CDR2 sequences are SGHAT and FQNNGV. The CDR3 sequence is 14 residues long. CDR3 in amino acids: CASSYPGGLNIQYF. The CDR3 DNA sequence: TGTGCCAGCAGTTATCCGGGAGGGCTTAACATTCAGTACTTC.

This chain uses TRBV27 with TRBJ2-1; D gene ambiguous. V lost 4 bases and J 0 bases, leaving 10 bases between the germline ends. The CDR3 has 15 residues. CDR1 and CDR2 (germline): MNHEY, SMNVEV (reference sequence). CDR3 DNA sequence: TGTGCCAGCAGTTATGTCCCCCCCTCCTACAATGAGCAGTTCTTC. Translation: CASSYVPPSYNEQFF.

Concerning this clone: This sample includes further DNA sequences coding for the same CDR3. The genes are TRBV29-1 and TRBJ2-3, with D perhaps being TRBD1 or TRBD2 (5 bases each). CDR1 SQVTM and CDR2 ANQGSEA come from the germline V gene. V lost 4 bases and J 2 bases, leaving 10 bases between the germline ends. The CDR3 runs 13 residues. The CDR3: CSVGGRATDTQYF. The CDR3 bases are TGCAGCGTTGGGGGGAGAGCCACAGATACGCAGTATTTT.

The V call is TRBV10-3, the J call TRBJ2-5; TRBD1 is a possible D gene (8 bases). Germline CDR1 reads ENHRY; CDR2 reads SYGVKD. This CDR3 is built from 13 residues. Trimming removed 6 bases at V and 3 bases at J, with 11 bases between. CDR3 sequence: CAIRQGGEETQYF. As DNA, the CDR3 is TGTGCCATCAGACAGGGGGGGGAAGAGACCCAGTACTTC.

This clone was picked up one time. The rearrangement joins TRBV5-8 to TRBJ2-1, with D tentatively TRBD2 (6 bases). The CDR3 runs to 15 residues. Per the germline V gene, CDR1 is SGHTS and CDR2 is YDEGEE. Trimming cost V 5 bases and J 2 bases, with 14 bases left between them. DNA of the CDR3: TGTGCCAGCAGTTTAGCCACTAGCACCTACAATGAGCAGTTCTTC. It codes for CASSLATSTYNEQFF.

This chain uses TRBV9 with TRBJ2-5; 7 positions match TRBD1. The CDR3 has 13 residues. Trimming cost V 5 bases and J 4 bases; bases outside gene matches: 5. The V gene's germline CDR1 is SGDLS and CDR2 YYNGEE. The CDR3 here is CASSVTGVETQYF. For the CDR3, the DNA is TGTGCCAGCAGTGTTACAGGGGTAGAGACCCAGTACTTC.

This clone was observed a single time. CDR3 sequence (DNA): TGTGCCAGCAGCATACAGGGCGGGAGGGAAAAACTGTTTTTT. Amino acids: CASSIQGGREKLFF. This chain uses TRBV27 with TRBJ1-4, with D tentatively TRBD1 (6 bases). V was cut by 6 bases and J by 8 bases, with 16 bases left in between. This CDR3 contains 14 residues. Germline-derived CDR1 and CDR2 are MNHEY and SMNVEV (reference sequence).

The chain uses TRBV4-2 and TRBJ1-5; 9 nucleotides align to TRBD1. CDR1 LGHNA and CDR2 YNFKEQ come from the germline V gene. The ends lost 0 bases at V and 7 bases at J; junction bases unmatched: 7. CDR3 length equals 16 residues. The CDR3 sequence: CASSQEGGQGNQPQHF. The CDR3 nucleotides read TGTGCCAGCAGCCAAGAGGGCGGACAGGGGAACCAGCCCCAGCATTTT.

The chain joins TRBV7-2 to TRBJ1-4; D remains ambiguous. CDR3 length equals 13 residues. Deletions cut 2 bases from V and 8 bases from J, with 9 bases between. Germline V gene data show CDR1 as SGHTA and CDR2 as FQGNSA. DNA for the CDR3: TGTGCCAGCAGCTTATATCGACGGGAAAAACTGTTTTTT. Translation: CASSLYRREKLFF. Combining the CDR3 with reference TRBV7-2 and TRBJ1-4 gives the whole variable domain GAGVSQSPSNKVTEKGKDVELRCDPISGHTALYWYRQSLGQGLEFLIYFQGNSAPDKSGLPSDRFSAERTGGSVSTLTIQRTQQEDSAVYLCASSLYRREKLFFGSGTQLSVL.

This sequence joins TRBV19 and TRBJ2-5, with 15 bases aligning to TRBD2. This CDR3 has 16 amino acids. The trim removed 5 bases at V and 5 bases at J, leaving 6 bases unmatched. The V gene's germline CDR1 is LNHDA and CDR2 SQIVND (reference sequence). DNA of the CDR3: TGTGCCAGTAGTCCCGGACTAGCGGGAGGGCGGGAGACCCAGTACTTC. Protein sequence: CASSPGLAGGRETQYF.

Comments on this clone: Other DNA sequences of this sample code for an identical CDR3. This chain links TRBV7-2 with TRBJ2-4, with unresolved D. There are 12 residues in the CDR3. V was cut by 0 bases and J by 3 bases, with 0 bases left in between. The V gene's germline CDR1 is SGHTA and CDR2 FQGNSA. The CDR3 loop is CASSLAKNIQYF. Here the CDR3 DNA reads TGTGCCAGCAGCTTAGCCAAAAACATTCAGTACTTC. The complete variable domain, with remaining parts taken from reference TRBV7-2 and TRBJ2-4, reads GAGVSQSPSNKVTEKGKDVELRCDPISGHTALYWYRQSLGQGLEFLIYFQGNSAPDKSGLPSDRFSAERTGGSVSTLTIQRTQQEDSAVYLCASSLAKNIQYFGAGTRLSVL.

The chain couples TRBV30 to TRBJ2-1; no clear D. Trimming pared 2 bases from V and 6 bases from J, leaving 8 bases between. Germline assignment: CDR1 GTSNPN and CDR2 SVGIG (reference sequence). This CDR3 has 12 residues. In DNA, the CDR3 is TGTGCCTGGAGTCGACCTGGCAATGAGCAGTTCTTC. Encoded protein: CAWSRPGNEQFF.

The genes are TRBV5-6 and TRBJ1-6, with D unclear. In germline, CDR1 is SGHDT, CDR2 YYEEEE. Trimming took 1 base from V and 0 from J, leaving 8 bases between them. The CDR3 runs to 16 residues. Written as DNA, the CDR3 is TGTGCCAGCAGCTTGAAACGGGACTCCTATAATTCACCCCTCCACTTT. Protein sequence: CASSLKRDSYNSPLHF.

V usage is TRBV28 and J usage is TRBJ1-5, with 7 positions matching TRBD1. This CDR3 contains 16 residues. The germline CDR1 and CDR2 sequences are MDHEN and SYDVKM. The V gene end was trimmed by 10 bases and the J gene end by 2 bases; junction bases not matched to a gene: 14. The CDR3 bases are TGTGCCAACGCCCCCCCGCAGGGGGTGGGCAATCAGCCCCAGCATTTT. Amino acids: CANAPPQGVGNQPQHF. The full variable domain, in which reference TRBV28 and TRBJ1-5 provide the parts outside the CDR3, is DVKVTQSSRYLVKRTGEKVFLECVQDMDHENMFWYRQDPGLGLRLIYFSYDVKMKEKGDIPEGYSVSREKKERFSLILESASTNQTSMYLCANAPPQGVGNQPQHFGDGTRLSIL.

CDR3 coding DNA: TGCGCCAGCAGCCAAGACAGATACGGTCAGCCCCAGCATTTT. Protein product: CASSQDRYGQPQHF. The chain joins TRBV4-1 to TRBJ1-5; no firm D call. From germline, CDR1 is MGHRA and CDR2 YSYEKL. This CDR3 comprises 14 residues. V was trimmed by 0 bases and J by 6 bases, leaving 9 bases between them.

The chain links TRBV30 to TRBJ2-1, with 7 bases identical to TRBD2. J was trimmed by 0 bases and V by 1 base; bases with no gene match: 0. Germline CDR1 is GTSNPN and CDR2 is SVGIG (reference sequence). This CDR3 contains 14 residues. This CDR3 is CAWSGTSSYNEQFF. As DNA, the CDR3 is TGTGCCTGGAGTGGGACTAGCTCCTACAATGAGCAGTTCTTC.

The genes are TRBV30 and TRBJ2-1; weak D call: TRBD2 (5 bases). The V gene's germline CDR1 is GTSNPN and CDR2 SVGIG (reference sequence). V was trimmed by 0 bases and J by 1 base, leaving 10 bases between them. This CDR3 region has 15 residues. The CDR3 DNA reads TGTGCCTGGAGTGTGGGGAGCCCATCCTACAATGAGCAGTTCTTC. Amino acid sequence: CAWSVGSPSYNEQFF.

The chain recombines TRBV5-1 with TRBJ2-3, with TRBD2 matching 10 bases. CDR1 SGHRS and CDR2 YFSETQ come from the germline V gene. CDR3 size: 15 residues. V lost 1 base, J lost 3 bases, and 2 bases stayed unmatched. CDR3 sequence: CASSLPTSGTDTQYF. The CDR3, as DNA: TGCGCCAGCAGCTTGCCGACTAGCGGGACAGATACGCAGTATTTT.

This clone has a single count. CDR3 in DNA: TGTGCCAGCAGTCTCTCGCGGGCGGGCACCGGGGAGCTGTTTTTT. It encodes CASSLSRAGTGELFF. The chain joins TRBV6-6 to TRBJ2-2; weak D call: TRBD2 (5 bases). The CDR3 spans 15 residues. V lost 5 bases, J lost 4 bases, and 14 bases lay in between. The germline V gene has CDR1 MNHNY and CDR2 SVGAGI (reference sequence).

V and J are TRBV28 and TRBJ1-1; D is undetermined. The CDR3 extends over 13 amino acids. The V end was cut by 2 bases, the J end by 1 base, with 5 bases between. From germline, CDR1 is MDHEN and CDR2 SYDVKM. The CDR3, as DNA: TGTGCCAGCAGTTTAACGGAGAACACTGAAGCTTTCTTT. It is translated as CASSLTENTEAFF.

The chain combines TRBV9 with TRBJ1-2, with D possibly matching TRBD1 (6 bases). From germline, CDR1 is SGDLS and CDR2 YYNGEE. The germline V and J ends were trimmed by 4 bases and 5 bases, with 12 bases remaining between them. This CDR3 comprises 13 residues. The DNA of the CDR3 is TGTGCCAGCAGCCTAGGACAGACGTATGGCTACACCTTC. Protein: CASSLGQTYGYTF.

The chain has TRBV6-6 and TRBJ2-7; TRBD2 agrees at 7 bases. Germline CDR1 and CDR2: MNHNY and SVGAGI (reference sequence). This CDR3 is built from 15 residues. V lost 2 bases and J lost 0; bases outside the gene matches: 4. CDR3 residues: CASSYREASSYEQYF. DNA of the CDR3: TGTGCCAGCAGTTACCGGGAGGCCAGCTCCTACGAGCAGTACTTC.